This T cell receptor (beta chain) was retrieved from a study of shared clonotypes between healthy human individuals. Several immunoSEQ 96-well plates shared each subset's DNA, each plate a replicate. The assay was immunoSEQ multiplex PCR, and TCRdb's table has in-frame clones only and misses some. The data show about 1 million clones, about three quarters seen once. This clone was detected a few times. Its antigen is unknown. Whole-study findings and limits: Blood alone was sampled, and tissue repertoires likely differ. Relative to their counterparts shared across all four donors, non-shared clonotypes exhibited diminished generation probabilities.

Germline V gene sequence: CDR1 SGHAT, CDR2 FQNNGV. The CDR3 sequence is 16 residues long. With V trimmed by 5 bases and J by 0 bases, 5 bases remained unmatched. The genes are TRBV11-2 and TRBJ2-2, with 8 nucleotides matching TRBD1. The material sequenced was memory CD4+ T cells sorted from blood. The subset is: CD45RA-negative fraction. The clonotype originates from a young man in good health. CDR3 region: CASSVQGGANTGELFF. The CDR3 DNA reads as TGTGCCAGCAGCGTACAGGGGGGAGCGAACACCGGGGAGCTGTTTTTT.